One T cell receptor (beta chain) is described in this entry. The antigen this receptor binds is unknown. One end of the junction is discordant with germline, which a read error may explain. This sample was included in a study of blood T cell repertoires in COVID-19 (dated by TCRdb to 2020 to 2022). Notes on the research overall: The collaborator samples originated in the United States, Italy and Spain and spanned the acute and convalescent phases of COVID-19. Where HLA class I and class II types were available, the types were taken from metadata supplied by the sample provider, not from assay-based typing. Subjects who had been exposed to COVID-19, were actively infected with it, or had recovered from it provided the deeply sampled blood TCRbeta repertoires that made up the dataset. The repertoires were released in a freely available public database meant as a resource for research on the immune response to SARS-CoV-2. Sample metadata almost always included a de-identified subject ID, COVID-19 status, age in years and sex. The prospective study material was composed of cDNA or gDNA derived from T cells, B-cell-depleted T cells, or PBMCs. The samples were drawn from the first 160 participants of the ongoing ImmuneRACE study and from 950 to 1,500 subjects provided by 6 global collaborators. Overall study results and their limits: Clinical and demographic metadata were provided uncurated, with the amount varying by source and participant.

The CDR3 numbers 14 residues from cysteine through phenylalanine. Kept here is only the CDR3 DNA, which spans 42 bases and is read in frame from base 1. CDR1 SGHDT and CDR2 YYEEEE were looked up in the germline V gene. TCRbeta CDR3 regions were amplified from genomic DNA using the immunoSEQ Assay, a bias-controlled multiplex PCR. The authors' analysis ran thus. Nucleated cell counts per sample were estimated from amplification of reference gene primers within the assay. To quantify the absolute abundance of each unique TCRbeta CDR3 rearrangement, sequence reads were collapsed and filtered. For each sample, productive Simpson clonality was calculated as the square root of Simpson's diversity index over productive rearrangements. Sourced from immuneACCESS, this table was stored by TCRdb with only in-frame sequences that have V and J called. A share of the clones is absent; for the studies checked, an unresolved V gene accounts for under half, and the remainder has no known explanation. V and J calls and clone size follow that table, whereas D and trimming were derived from the DNA. This sample holds 160,000 or so clones; more than 80% were observed only once. The ten largest clonotypes hold approximately 2% of the sample.

At one collaborating source in Seattle, patients were enrolled during active infection and were followed longitudinally through the course of disease. Collaborating institutions collected whole blood in K2EDTA tubes following their own protocols. For TCRbeta analysis, collaborators shipped samples as frozen whole blood, isolated PBMCs, or DNA extracted from either of those sample types. The sequenced material came from peripheral blood. Rearrangement joined TRBV5-6 to TRBJ1-2; a tentative D match to TRBD1 spans 5 bases. This receptor was taken from a woman aged 60-70 years with COVID-19, enrolled during active disease. The DNA sequence follows: TGTGCCAGCAGTTTGGACGGGGGTTTCTATGGCTACACCTTC. Its amino acids are CASSLDGGFYGYTF.